This T cell receptor beta chain was obtained from a study of blood T cell repertoires in COVID-19. V lost 0 bases to trimming and J lost 3 bases, with 16 bases between them. The V gene's germline CDR1 is SGHTA and CDR2 FQGNSA. The CDR3 consists of 17 residues. Only one count was recorded for this clone. Libraries were prepared by immunoSEQ multiplex PCR; TCRdb keeps only in-frame clonotypes and omits some of them. The sample holds 150,000 or so clones, 86% seen once. This rearrangement joins TRBV7-2 to TRBJ2-3; tentative D call: TRBD1 (6 bases). Sequences were obtained from peripheral blood. The receptor was isolated from a woman aged 70-85 years with acute or convalescent COVID-19. The CDR3 DNA follows: TGTGCCAGCAGCTTAGCTTCCAGGGGACGGTATACAGATACGCAGTATTTT. Residues: CASSLASRGRYTDTQYF.